Described below is a single T cell receptor beta chain sequence and its context. Its antigen is as yet unknown. CD45RO/CCR7/CD25/CD127/CD95/CD27 sorting isolated CD4+ naive, central memory, regulatory and stem cell-like memory cells. Every isolated RNA sample was fully reverse transcribed, so sequencing captured expressed TCRB transcripts. TCRdb keeps only in-frame clones here, not all; method: immunoSEQ multiplex PCR. The profile covers about 250,000 clones, with roughly 15% appearing a single time and more than 0.02% taken by the ten largest. V gave up 6 bases and J gave up 6 bases; unmatched junction bases: 6. Germline CDR1 MNHEY, CDR2 SVGAGI. The CDR3 totals 13 residues. The data were obtained in a study of beta chain features in type 1 diabetes. Study information: No patient-donor differences in age, gender, total cells or subset yield.

Study-level points and caveats: A greater similarity of naive, central memory and Treg TCRB repertoires was seen among patients than among healthy donors. In every one of the four CD4+ subsets, TCRB CDR3s were moderately but significantly shorter in Type 1 diabetes patients.

The gene calls are TRBV6-5 and TRBJ1-2, with 8 bases that match TRBD1. Sequencing was performed on naive CD4+ T cells from blood. This TCR came from a woman in her thirties or forties in good health. CDR3 DNA sequence: TGTGCCAGCAGACCCGGGACAGGACATGGCTACACCTTC. It is translated as CASRPGTGHGYTF.